Shown below are 18 T cell receptor beta chains from a single sample sequenced in a study of siplizumab effects on memory and regulatory T cells. Measured with immunoSEQ multiplex PCR; TCRdb has only the in-frame clones, and not every one. The sample has approximately 100,000 clones, approximately 90% seen once. The specimen sequenced was Tregs sorted from blood. The receptors originated from a human donor in good health.

The chain uses TRBV11-2 and TRBJ1-3; D possibly corresponds to TRBD1 (6 bases). From germline, CDR1 is SGHAT and CDR2 FQNNGV. Trimming removed 3 bases at V and 4 bases at J, with 16 bases between. There are 16 residues in the CDR3. Here the CDR3 reads CASSLRRGAGGNTIYF. In DNA form, the CDR3 reads TGTGCCAGCAGCTTGCGCAGGGGAGCGGGAGGAAACACCATATATTTT.

This clone was counted a single time. J is TRBJ1-5 and V is TRBV28; TRBD1 matches 9 bases. The V and J ends lost 2 bases and 9 bases, in that order; junction bases with no gene match: 14. The CDR3 runs to 17 residues. Germline CDR1 MDHEN, CDR2 SYDVKM. CDR3 in amino acids: CASSLRRTGVMWVPQHF. The CDR3 nucleotides are TGTGCCAGCAGTTTACGACGGACAGGGGTTATGTGGGTGCCCCAGCATTTT. The full variable domain, completed using reference TRBV28 and TRBJ1-5, is DVKVTQSSRYLVKRTGEKVFLECVQDMDHENMFWYRQDPGLGLRLIYFSYDVKMKEKGDIPEGYSVSREKKERFSLILESASTNQTSMYLCASSLRRTGVMWVPQHFGDGTRLSIL.

The V and J genes are TRBV5-1 and TRBJ2-3; TRBD2 matches 8 bases. With 4 bases clipped from V and 4 bases from J, the junction kept 5 bases outside the gene matches. CDR1 is SGHRS, CDR2 YFSETQ, per germline. CDR3 length: 14 residues. Here the CDR3 DNA reads TGCGCCAGCAGCACCACTAGCGGCCCAGATACGCAGTATTTT. Its protein product is CASSTTSGPDTQYF.

The chain employs TRBV25-1 and TRBJ1-5, with D perhaps TRBD1 (5 bases). Trimming cost V 4 bases and J 3 bases, with 10 bases left between them. Germline V gene sequence: CDR1 MGHDK, CDR2 SYGVNS. The CDR3 consists of 14 residues. DNA for the CDR3: TGTGCCAGCAGTGCAGACAGATTCAATCAGCCCCAGCATTTT. Encoded protein: CASSADRFNQPQHF.

Remarks on this clone: A junction boundary mismatches the germline segment, possibly from a read error. Here the CDR3 reads CAVRAGGNTGELFF. The DNA for the CDR3 is TGTGCCGTCAGAGCGGGTGGGAACACCGGGGAGCTGTTTTTT. This rearrangement joins TRBV10-3 to TRBJ2-2; D is perhaps TRBD2 (6 bases). CDR3 length: 14 amino acids. The germline gives CDR1 ENHRY, CDR2 SYGVKD.

The chain is built from TRBV5-1 and TRBJ2-5; D remains ambiguous. V shed 0 bases and J shed 5 bases, with 14 bases lying between them. Germline V gene lookup returns CDR1 SGHRS and CDR2 YFSETQ. CDR3 size: 15 residues. The CDR3 loop is CASSLGILDAETQYF. The CDR3, as DNA: TGCGCCAGCAGCTTGGGCATATTGGATGCGGAGACCCAGTACTTC.

J is TRBJ2-7 and V is TRBV19; the match to TRBD2 covers 14 bases. This CDR3 region has 17 residues. Germline trimming cut 5 bases from V and 1 base from J; bases unmatched to any gene: 7. CDR1 is LNHDA and CDR2 is SQIVND in the germline V gene (reference sequence). This CDR3 is CASSSPGTSGSSYEQYF. DNA for the CDR3: TGTGCCAGTAGTTCTCCCGGGACTAGCGGGAGTTCCTACGAGCAGTACTTC.

This clone was counted between two and nine times. The V and J genes are TRBV20-1 and TRBJ2-5; tentatively, D is TRBD2 (5 bases). Germline-derived CDR1 and CDR2 are DFQATT and SNEGSKA (reference sequence). V gave up 6 bases and J gave up 5 bases, with 10 bases separating them. The CDR3 spans 11 residues. The CDR3: CSARSGETQYF. The CDR3 DNA reads TGCAGTGCCAGATCGGGGGAGACCCAGTACTTC.

This chain joins TRBV11-3 and TRBJ2-3; 9 bases are shared with TRBD2. Germline V gene sequence: CDR1 SGHNT, CDR2 YENEEA. V shed 10 bases and J 1 base; nucleotides not matched to a gene: 12. The CDR3 is 16 amino acids. The CDR3 spells CAIPGTSFGRTDTQYF. CDR3 bases: TGTGCCATCCCCGGGACTAGCTTTGGGCGCACAGATACGCAGTATTTT.

Note on this clone: The same CDR3 arises from other DNA sequences in this sample as well. V gene TRBV5-1 combines with J gene TRBJ2-5, with D possibly matching TRBD2 (6 bases). V dropped 0 bases and J dropped 5 bases, with 8 bases sitting between them. Germline CDR1 is SGHRS and CDR2 is YFSETQ. The CDR3 length is 13 residues. The CDR3 DNA follows: TGCGCCAGCAGCTTGGGGAGGGCGGAGACCCAGTACTTC. Protein: CASSLGRAETQYF.

The chain joins TRBV10-3 to TRBJ2-3; 10 bases fit TRBD2. Germline assignment: CDR1 ENHRY and CDR2 SYGVKD. The length of the CDR3 is 16 residues. Losses at the gene ends were 2 bases for V and 2 bases for J; bases not matched to a gene: 4. CDR3 nucleotides: TGTGCCATCAGTGAGGGACTAGCGGCTCTCACAGATACGCAGTATTTT. Its protein product is CAISEGLAALTDTQYF.

The chain combines TRBV6-4 with TRBJ1-2; D is undetermined. The CDR3 spans 15 residues. Germline values: CDR1 MRHNA, CDR2 SNTAGT. V was clipped by 6 bases and J by 4 bases, with 18 bases between them. This CDR3 is CASRPTVNSFYGYTF. The CDR3 bases are TGTGCCAGCAGGCCGACCGTGAATAGTTTCTATGGCTACACCTTC.

The rearrangement uses TRBV14 and TRBJ2-1; 11 bases fit TRBD2. There are 18 residues in the CDR3. Trimming removed 0 bases from V and 7 bases from J; junction bases left unmatched: 11. Germline CDR1 SGHDN, CDR2 FVKESK. The chain's CDR3 is CASSQDSLAGGSWNEQFF. DNA of the CDR3: TGTGCCAGCAGCCAAGATAGCCTAGCGGGAGGTTCTTGGAATGAGCAGTTCTTC.

The chain has TRBV7-9 and TRBJ2-6; 9 bases line up with TRBD1. The CDR3 runs to 17 residues. Germline values: CDR1 SEHNR, CDR2 FQNEAQ (reference sequence). Trimming cost V 6 bases and J 3 bases; bases outside gene matches: 9. CDR3: CASRTGGESVGANVLTF. The CDR3 DNA sequence: TGTGCCAGCAGAACAGGGGGCGAGTCGGTTGGGGCCAACGTCCTGACTTTC.

The gene calls are TRBV29-1 and TRBJ2-2; 12 positions agree with TRBD2. This CDR3 region has 17 residues. V trimming: 0 bases; J trimming: 4 bases; junction bases outside the gene matches: 6. Germline-derived CDR1 and CDR2 are SQVTM and ANQGSEA. CDR3: CSVEERLAGGFTGELFF. In DNA, the CDR3 is TGCAGCGTTGAAGAGAGGCTAGCGGGAGGGTTCACCGGGGAGCTGTTTTTT.

The V call is TRBV10-3, the J call TRBJ2-5, with 7 bases that match TRBD2. The CDR3 length is 14 residues. The germline gives CDR1 ENHRY, CDR2 SYGVKD. Trimming removed 7 bases from V and 4 bases from J; junction bases left unmatched: 9. CDR3 bases: TGTGCCATCATGGACGGTCGGGGGGTAGAGACCCAGTACTTC. Its translation is CAIMDGRGVETQYF.

The CDR3 coding sequence is TGTGCCATCAGTGCAGTGACACCAAATCAGCCCCAGCATTTT. Translation gives CAISAVTPNQPQHF. The chain employs TRBV10-3 and TRBJ1-5; D is undetermined. Germline V gene data show CDR1 as ENHRY and CDR2 as SYGVKD. CDR3 length: 14 amino acids. V lost 4 bases, J lost 4 bases, and 11 bases lay in between.

This clone was recorded only once. The CDR3 region is CASSLAQGGGNTIYF. In nucleotides, the CDR3 is TGCGCCAGCAGCTTGGCACAGGGGGGAGGAAACACCATATATTTT. This chain uses TRBV5-1 with TRBJ1-3, with 8 nucleotides matching TRBD1. The junction had 3 bases not matched to a gene; V was cut back by 0 bases and J by 4 bases. This CDR3 comprises 15 residues. From germline, CDR1 is SGHRS and CDR2 YFSETQ.